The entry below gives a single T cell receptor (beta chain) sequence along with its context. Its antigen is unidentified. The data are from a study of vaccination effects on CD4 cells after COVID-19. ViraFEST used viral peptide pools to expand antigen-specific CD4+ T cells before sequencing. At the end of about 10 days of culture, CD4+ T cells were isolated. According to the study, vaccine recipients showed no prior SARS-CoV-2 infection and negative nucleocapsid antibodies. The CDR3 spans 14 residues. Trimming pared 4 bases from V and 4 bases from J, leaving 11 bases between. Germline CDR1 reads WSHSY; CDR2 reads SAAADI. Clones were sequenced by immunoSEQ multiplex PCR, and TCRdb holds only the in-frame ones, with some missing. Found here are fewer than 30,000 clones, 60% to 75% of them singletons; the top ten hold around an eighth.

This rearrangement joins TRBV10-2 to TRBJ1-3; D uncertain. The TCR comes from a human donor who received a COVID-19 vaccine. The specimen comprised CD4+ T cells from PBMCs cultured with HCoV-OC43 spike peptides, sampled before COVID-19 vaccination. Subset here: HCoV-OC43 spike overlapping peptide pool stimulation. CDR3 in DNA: TGCGCCAGCAGTGTAGGGTCGCAGGGAAACACCATATATTTT. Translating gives CASSVGSQGNTIYF.